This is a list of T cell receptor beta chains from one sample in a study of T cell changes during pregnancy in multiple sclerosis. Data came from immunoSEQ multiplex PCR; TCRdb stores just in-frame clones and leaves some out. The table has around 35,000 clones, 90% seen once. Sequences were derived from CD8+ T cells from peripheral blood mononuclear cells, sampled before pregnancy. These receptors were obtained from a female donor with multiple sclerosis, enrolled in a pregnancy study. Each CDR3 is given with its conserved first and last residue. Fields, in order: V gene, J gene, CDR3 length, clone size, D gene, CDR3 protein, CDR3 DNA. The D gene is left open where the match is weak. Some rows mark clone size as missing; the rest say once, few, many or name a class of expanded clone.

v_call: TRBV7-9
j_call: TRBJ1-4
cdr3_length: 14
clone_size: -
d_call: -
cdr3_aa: CASSPQGGRGELFF
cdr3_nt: TGTGCCAGCAGCCCACAGGGAGGGCGAGGGGAACTGTTTTTT

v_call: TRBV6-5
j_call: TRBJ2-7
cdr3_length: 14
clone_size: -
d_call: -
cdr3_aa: CASSYDISSYEQYF
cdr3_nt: TGTGCCAGCAGTTACGACATTAGCTCCTACGAGCAGTACTTC

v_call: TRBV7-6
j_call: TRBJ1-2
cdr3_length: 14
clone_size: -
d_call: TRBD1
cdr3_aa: CASSPGTGLGGYTF
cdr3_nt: TGTGCCAGCAGCCCCGGGACAGGGTTAGGCGGCTACACCTTC

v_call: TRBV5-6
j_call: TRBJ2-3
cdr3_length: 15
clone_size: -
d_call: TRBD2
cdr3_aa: CASSLGDYGDDTQYF
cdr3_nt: TGTGCCAGCAGCTTGGGGGACTACGGGGACGATACGCAGTATTTT

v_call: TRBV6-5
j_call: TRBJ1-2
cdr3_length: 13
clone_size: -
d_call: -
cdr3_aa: CASSYSGGYGYTF
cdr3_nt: TGTGCCAGCAGTTACTCGGGAGGTTATGGCTACACCTTC

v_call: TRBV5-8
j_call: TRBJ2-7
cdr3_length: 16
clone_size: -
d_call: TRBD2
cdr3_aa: CASSFKLTSGLYEQYF
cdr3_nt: TGTGCCAGCAGCTTTAAGTTGACTAGCGGGTTGTACGAGCAGTACTTC

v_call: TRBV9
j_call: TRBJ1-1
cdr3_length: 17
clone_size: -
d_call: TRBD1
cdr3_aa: CASSVSRTTGDDTEAFF
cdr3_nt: TGTGCCAGCAGCGTCTCCCGAACGACAGGGGACGACACTGAAGCTTTCTTT

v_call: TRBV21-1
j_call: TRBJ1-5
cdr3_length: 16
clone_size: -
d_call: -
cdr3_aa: CASSPRTGAGNQPQHF
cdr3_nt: TGTGCCAGCAGCCCCCGGACAGGGGCGGGCAATCAGCCCCAGCATTTT

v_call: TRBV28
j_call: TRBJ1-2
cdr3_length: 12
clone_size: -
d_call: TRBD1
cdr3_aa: CASSLDREGYTF
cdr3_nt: TGTGCCAGCAGCTTGGACAGGGAGGGCTACACCTTC

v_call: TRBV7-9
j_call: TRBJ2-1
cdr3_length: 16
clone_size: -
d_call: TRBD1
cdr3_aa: CASSFGTGGTYNEQFF
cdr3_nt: TGTGCCAGCAGCTTTGGCACAGGGGGGACCTACAATGAGCAGTTCTTC

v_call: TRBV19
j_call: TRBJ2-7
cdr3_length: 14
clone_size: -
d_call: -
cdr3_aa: CASSIGHLTYEQYF
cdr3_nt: TGTGCCAGTAGTATAGGACACCTTACCTACGAGCAGTACTTC

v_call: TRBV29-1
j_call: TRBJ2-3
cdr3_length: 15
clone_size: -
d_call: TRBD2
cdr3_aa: CSVAPETSLSDTQYF
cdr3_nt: TGCAGCGTTGCCCCCGAGACTAGCCTTTCAGATACGCAGTATTTT

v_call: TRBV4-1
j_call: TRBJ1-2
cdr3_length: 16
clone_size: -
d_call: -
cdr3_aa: CASSQGDAGSGYGYTF
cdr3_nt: TGCGCCAGCAGCCAAGGTGATGCAGGGTCGGGCTATGGCTACACCTTC

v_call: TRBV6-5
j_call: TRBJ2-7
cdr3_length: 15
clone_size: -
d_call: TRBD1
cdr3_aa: CASSYGPGGSYEQYF
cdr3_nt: TGTGCCAGCAGTTACGGGCCAGGGGGTAGCTACGAGCAGTACTTC

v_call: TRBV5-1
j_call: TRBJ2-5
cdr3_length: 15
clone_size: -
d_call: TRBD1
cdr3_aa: CASSHRDRGQETQYF
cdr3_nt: TGCGCCAGCAGCCACCGGGACAGGGGGCAAGAGACCCAGTACTTC

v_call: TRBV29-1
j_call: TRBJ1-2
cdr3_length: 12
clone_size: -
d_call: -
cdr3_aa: CSVDGGMNGYTF
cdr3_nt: TGCAGCGTTGATGGGGGGATGAATGGCTACACCTTC

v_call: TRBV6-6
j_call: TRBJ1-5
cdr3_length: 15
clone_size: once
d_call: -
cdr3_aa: CASKTGVLASQPQHF
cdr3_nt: TGTGCCAGCAAGACGGGGGTACTAGCTTCTCAGCCCCAGCATTTT

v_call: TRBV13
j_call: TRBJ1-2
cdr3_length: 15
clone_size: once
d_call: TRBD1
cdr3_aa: CASSQGQGVNYGYTF
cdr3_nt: TGTGCCAGCAGCCAGGGACAGGGCGTTAACTATGGCTACACCTTC

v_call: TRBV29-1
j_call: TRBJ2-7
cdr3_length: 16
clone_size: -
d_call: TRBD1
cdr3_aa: CSVEDWGQGGKYEQYF
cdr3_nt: TGCAGCGTGGAGGACTGGGGACAGGGGGGGAAATACGAGCAGTACTTC

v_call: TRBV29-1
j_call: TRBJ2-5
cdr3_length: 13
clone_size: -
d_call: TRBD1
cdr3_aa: CSVGQGVGETQYF
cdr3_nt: TGCAGCGTGGGACAGGGGGTTGGAGAGACCCAGTACTTC

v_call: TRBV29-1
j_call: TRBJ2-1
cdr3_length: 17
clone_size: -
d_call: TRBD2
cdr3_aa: CSVGGTSGTNSYNEQFF
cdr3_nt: TGCAGCGTAGGGGGGACTAGCGGGACCAATTCCTACAATGAGCAGTTCTTC

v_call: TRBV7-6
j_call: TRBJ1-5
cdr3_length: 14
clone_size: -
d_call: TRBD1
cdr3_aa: CASSLDDRGQPQHF
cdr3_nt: TGTGCCAGCAGCTTAGACGACAGGGGTCAGCCCCAGCATTTT

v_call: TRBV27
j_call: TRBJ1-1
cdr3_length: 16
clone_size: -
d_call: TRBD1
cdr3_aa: CASSSRQGSRGTEAFF
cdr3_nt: TGTGCCAGCAGTTCACGACAGGGATCCCGGGGGACTGAAGCTTTCTTT

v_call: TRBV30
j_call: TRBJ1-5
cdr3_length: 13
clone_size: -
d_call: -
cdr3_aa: CAWSHGSNQPQHF
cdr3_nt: TGTGCCTGGAGCCACGGTAGCAATCAGCCCCAGCATTTT

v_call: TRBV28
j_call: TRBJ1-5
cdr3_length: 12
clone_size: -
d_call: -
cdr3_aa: CATRQGNQPQHF
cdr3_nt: TGTGCCACCCGTCAGGGCAATCAGCCCCAGCATTTT

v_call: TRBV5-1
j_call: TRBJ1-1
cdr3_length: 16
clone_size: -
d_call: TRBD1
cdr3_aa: CASSLAGTGGNTEAFF
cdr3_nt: TGCGCCAGCAGCTTGGCCGGGACAGGGGGAAACACTGAAGCTTTCTTT

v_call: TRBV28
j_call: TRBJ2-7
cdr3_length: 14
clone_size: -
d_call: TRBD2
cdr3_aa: CASSRLAVAYEQYF
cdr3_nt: TGTGCCAGCAGTCGACTAGCGGTCGCCTACGAGCAGTACTTC

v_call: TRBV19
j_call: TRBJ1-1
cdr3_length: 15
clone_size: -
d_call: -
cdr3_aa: CASSPRVGVGYEAFF
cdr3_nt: TGTGCCAGTAGTCCTCGGGTCGGGGTAGGTTACGAAGCTTTCTTT

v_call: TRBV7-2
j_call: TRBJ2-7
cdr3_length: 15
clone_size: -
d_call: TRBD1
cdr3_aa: CASSSRDRGRSEQYF
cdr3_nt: TGTGCCAGCAGCTCCCGGGACAGGGGGCGTAGCGAGCAGTACTTC

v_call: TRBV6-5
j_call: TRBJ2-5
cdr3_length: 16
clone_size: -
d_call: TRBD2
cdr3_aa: CASSYLAGENSETQYF
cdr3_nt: TGTGCCAGCAGTTACCTCGCGGGAGAAAATAGTGAGACCCAGTACTTC

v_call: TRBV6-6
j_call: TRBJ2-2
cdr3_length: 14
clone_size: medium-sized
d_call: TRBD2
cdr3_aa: CASSYGGETGELFF
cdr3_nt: TGTGCCAGCAGTTACGGGGGGGAAACCGGGGAGCTGTTTTTT

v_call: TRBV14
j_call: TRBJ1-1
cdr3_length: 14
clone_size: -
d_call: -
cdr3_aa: CASSQTGRATEAFF
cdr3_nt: TGTGCCAGCAGCCAAACAGGGAGGGCCACTGAAGCTTTCTTT

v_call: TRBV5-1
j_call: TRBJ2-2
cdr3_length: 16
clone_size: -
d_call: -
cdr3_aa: CASSSRTGTNTGELFF
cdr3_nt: TGCGCCAGCAGTTCCCGTACAGGAACGAACACCGGGGAGCTGTTTTTT

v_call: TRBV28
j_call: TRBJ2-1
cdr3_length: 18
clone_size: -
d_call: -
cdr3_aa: CASRPGRGPPSSYNEQFF
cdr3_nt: TGTGCCAGCAGACCTGGACGAGGGCCACCTAGCTCCTACAATGAGCAGTTCTTC

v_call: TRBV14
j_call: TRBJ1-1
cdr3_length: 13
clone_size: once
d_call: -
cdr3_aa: CASSPEGITEAFF
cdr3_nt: TGTGCCAGCAGCCCGGAGGGGATCACTGAAGCTTTCTTT

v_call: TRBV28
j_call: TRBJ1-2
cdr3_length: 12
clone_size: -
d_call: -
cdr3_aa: CASRYEKYGYTF
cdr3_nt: TGTGCCAGCAGGTACGAGAAATATGGCTACACCTTC

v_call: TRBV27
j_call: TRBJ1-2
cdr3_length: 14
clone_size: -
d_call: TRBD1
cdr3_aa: CASSPDRANYGYTF
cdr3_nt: TGTGCCAGCAGTCCCGACAGGGCTAACTATGGCTACACCTTC

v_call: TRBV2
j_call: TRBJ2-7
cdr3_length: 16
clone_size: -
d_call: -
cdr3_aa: CASSSEVQGTSYEQYF
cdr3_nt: TGTGCCAGCAGTTCCGAGGTCCAGGGGACATCCTACGAGCAGTACTTC

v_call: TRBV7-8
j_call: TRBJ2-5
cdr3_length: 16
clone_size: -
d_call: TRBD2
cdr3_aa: CASGGTSGGGRETQYF
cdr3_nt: TGTGCCAGCGGCGGGACTAGCGGGGGGGGGAGAGAGACCCAGTACTTC

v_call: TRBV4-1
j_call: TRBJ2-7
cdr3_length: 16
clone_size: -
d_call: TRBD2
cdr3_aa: CASSHGGLAGNDEQYF
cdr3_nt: TGCGCCAGCAGCCACGGAGGACTAGCGGGAAATGACGAGCAGTACTTC

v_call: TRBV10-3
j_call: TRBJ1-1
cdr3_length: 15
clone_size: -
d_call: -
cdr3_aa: CAIGKDTSSNTEAFF
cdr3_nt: TGTGCCATCGGAAAGGACACCTCTTCGAACACTGAAGCTTTCTTT

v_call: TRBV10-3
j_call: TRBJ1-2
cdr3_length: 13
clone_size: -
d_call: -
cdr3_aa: CAISDVLNYGYTF
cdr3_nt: TGTGCCATCAGTGATGTTCTTAACTATGGCTACACCTTC

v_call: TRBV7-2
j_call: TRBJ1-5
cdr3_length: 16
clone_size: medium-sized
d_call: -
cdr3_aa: CASSFGTGRLNQPQHF
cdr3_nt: TGTGCCAGCAGCTTTGGGACCGGGAGGCTCAATCAGCCCCAGCATTTT

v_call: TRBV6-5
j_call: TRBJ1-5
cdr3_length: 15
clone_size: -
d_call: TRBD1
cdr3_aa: CASSLNRGGNQPQHF
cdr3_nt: TGTGCCAGCAGTTTAAACAGGGGCGGGAATCAGCCCCAGCATTTT

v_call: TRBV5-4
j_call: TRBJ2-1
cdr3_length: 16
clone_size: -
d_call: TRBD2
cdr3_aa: CASSLLGTKQNNEQFF
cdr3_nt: TGTGCCAGCAGCTTGTTGGGGACTAAACAAAACAATGAGCAGTTCTTC

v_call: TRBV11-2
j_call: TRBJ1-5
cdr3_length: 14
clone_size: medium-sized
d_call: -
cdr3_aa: CASSLEGRAQPQHF
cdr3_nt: TGTGCCAGCAGCTTAGAGGGCAGGGCTCAGCCCCAGCATTTT

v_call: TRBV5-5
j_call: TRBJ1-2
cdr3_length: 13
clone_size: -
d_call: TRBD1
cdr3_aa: CASSPTGDYGYTF
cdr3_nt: TGTGCCAGCAGCCCAACAGGGGACTATGGCTACACCTTC

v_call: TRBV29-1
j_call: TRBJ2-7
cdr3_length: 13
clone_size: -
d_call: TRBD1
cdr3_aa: CSVTRDSSYEQYF
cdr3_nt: TGCAGCGTAACCCGGGACAGCTCCTACGAGCAGTACTTC

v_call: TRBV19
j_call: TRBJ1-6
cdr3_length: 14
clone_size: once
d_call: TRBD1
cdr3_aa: CATSIGTENSPLHF
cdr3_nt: TGTGCCACATCGATCGGGACAGAGAATTCACCCCTCCACTTT

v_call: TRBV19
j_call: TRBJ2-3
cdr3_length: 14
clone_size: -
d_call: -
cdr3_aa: CASRSGGWSDTQYF
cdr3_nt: TGTGCCAGTAGATCCGGGGGTTGGTCAGATACGCAGTATTTT

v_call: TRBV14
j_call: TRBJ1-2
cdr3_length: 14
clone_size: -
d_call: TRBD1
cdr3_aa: CASSLGQGNYGYTF
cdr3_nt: TGTGCCAGCAGCCTGGGACAGGGGAACTATGGCTACACCTTC

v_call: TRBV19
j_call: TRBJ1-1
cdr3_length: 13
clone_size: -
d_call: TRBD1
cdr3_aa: CASRRTGVTEAFF
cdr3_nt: TGTGCCAGTAGAAGGACAGGGGTGACTGAAGCTTTCTTT

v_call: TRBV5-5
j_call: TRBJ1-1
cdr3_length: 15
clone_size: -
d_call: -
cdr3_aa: CASSISSRGFTEAFF
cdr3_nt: TGTGCCAGCAGCATCTCCTCAAGGGGGTTTACTGAAGCTTTCTTT

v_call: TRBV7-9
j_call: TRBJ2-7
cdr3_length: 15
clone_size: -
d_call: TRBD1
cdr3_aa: CASSSPGGVFYEQYF
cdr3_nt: TGTGCCAGCAGCTCACCAGGGGGAGTATTCTACGAGCAGTACTTC

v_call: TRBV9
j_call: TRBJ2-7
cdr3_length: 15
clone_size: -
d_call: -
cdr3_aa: CASSVGSSESYEQYF
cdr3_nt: TGTGCCAGCAGCGTAGGGAGTAGCGAGTCCTACGAGCAGTACTTC